The clone carrying this T cell receptor beta chain was recorded at least ten times. The target antigen is unknown. The sample belongs to a study of T-cell reconstitution after alpha-beta-depleted transplantation in children. Whole-study results and caveats: Two months or so post-transplant, alpha-beta T cells reportedly derived from several hundred expanded graft clones. Some patients owed their high day-60 TCRbeta diversity to surviving recipient T cells and thymic progenitors. Newly generated T cells supplied most T-cell counts and diversity one year post-transplant.

Germline V gene sequence: CDR1 SGHVS, CDR2 FQNEAQ. This CDR3 region has 14 residues. Deletions cut 2 bases from V and 2 bases from J, with 8 bases between. The TCRbeta library incorporated unique molecular identifiers. MiXCR, applied by TCRdb to the PCR reads, yields one record per CDR3 protein. The sample has hundreds of thousands of distinct CDR3 sequences; approximately 10% are singletons. V and J are TRBV7-8 and TRBJ2-3; D ambiguous. The sequence derives from a child younger than two with acute myeloid leukemia, due to receive a stem cell transplant. The sequenced sample was PBMCs, obtained before TCRalphabeta/CD19-depleted stem cell transplant. CDR3 nucleotides: TGTGCCAGCAGCTTAAGGCAGTTCACAGATACGCAGTATTTT. Residues: CASSLRQFTDTQYF. The variable domain in full, completed from reference TRBV7-8 and TRBJ2-3, reads GAGVSQSPRYKVAKRGQDVALRCDPISGHVSLFWYQQALGQGPEFLTYFQNEAQLDKSGLPSDRFFAERPEGSVSTLKIQRTQQEDSAVYLCASSLRQFTDTQYFGPGTRLTVL.